Below, one T cell receptor (beta chain) is given with its context. The method was immunoSEQ multiplex PCR; TCRdb's version includes in-frame clones alone and lacks a portion of them. The sample lists a few hundred thousand clones; more than 75% were seen once. This sample is drawn from a study of blood T cell repertoires in COVID-19. This sequence originates from a woman aged 50 to 60 who had been exposed to COVID-19. The sequencing input was PBMCs or T cells enriched from blood (not recorded which).

The CDR3 DNA sequence: TGTGCCAGCATCCTGACAGGAGTGACGGCTGAAGCTTTCTTT. Amino acids: CASILTGVTAEAFF. This rearrangement joins TRBV6-5 to TRBJ1-1, with a possible D match to TRBD1 (6 bases). V was trimmed by 7 bases and J by 6 bases, leaving 18 bases between them. This CDR3 comprises 14 residues. Per the germline V gene, CDR1 is MNHEY and CDR2 is SVGAGI.